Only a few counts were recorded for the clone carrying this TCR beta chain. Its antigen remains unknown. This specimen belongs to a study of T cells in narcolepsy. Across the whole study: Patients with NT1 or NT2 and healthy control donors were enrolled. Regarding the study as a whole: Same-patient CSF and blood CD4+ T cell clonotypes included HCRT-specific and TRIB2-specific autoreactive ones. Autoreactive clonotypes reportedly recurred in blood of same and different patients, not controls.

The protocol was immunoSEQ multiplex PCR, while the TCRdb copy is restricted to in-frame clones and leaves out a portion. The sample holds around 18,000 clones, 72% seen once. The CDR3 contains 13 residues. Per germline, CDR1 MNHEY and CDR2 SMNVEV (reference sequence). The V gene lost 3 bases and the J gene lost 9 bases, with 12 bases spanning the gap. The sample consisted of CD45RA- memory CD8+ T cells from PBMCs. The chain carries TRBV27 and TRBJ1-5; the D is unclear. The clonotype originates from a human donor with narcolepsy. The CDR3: CASSLGSSGPQHF. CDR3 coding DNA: TGTGCCAGCAGTTTGGGCAGTTCGGGGCCCCAGCATTTT.